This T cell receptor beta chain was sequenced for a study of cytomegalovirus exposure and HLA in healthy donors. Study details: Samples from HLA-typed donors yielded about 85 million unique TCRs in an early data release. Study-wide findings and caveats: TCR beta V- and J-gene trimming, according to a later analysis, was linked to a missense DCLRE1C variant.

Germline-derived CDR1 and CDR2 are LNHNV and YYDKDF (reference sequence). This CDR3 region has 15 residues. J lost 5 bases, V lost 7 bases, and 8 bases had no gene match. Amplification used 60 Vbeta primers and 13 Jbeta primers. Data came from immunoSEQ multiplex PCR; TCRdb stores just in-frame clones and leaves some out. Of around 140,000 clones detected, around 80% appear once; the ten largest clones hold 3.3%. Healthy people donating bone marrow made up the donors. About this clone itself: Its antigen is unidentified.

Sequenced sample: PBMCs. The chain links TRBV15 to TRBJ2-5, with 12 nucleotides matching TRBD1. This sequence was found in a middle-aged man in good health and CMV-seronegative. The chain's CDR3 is CATTRDRGPGETQYF. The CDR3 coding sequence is TGTGCCACCACCCGGGACAGGGGGCCTGGGGAGACCCAGTACTTC. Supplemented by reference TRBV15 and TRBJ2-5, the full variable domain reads DAMVIQNPRYQVTQFGKPVTLSCSQTLNHNVMYWYQQKSSQAPKLLFHYYDKDFNNEADTPDNFQSRRPNTSFCFLDIRSPGLGDTAMYLCATTRDRGPGETQYFGPGTRLLVL.